Listed below are T cell receptor beta chains from one sample, sequenced in a study of PD-L1 blockade in urothelial cancer. Measured with immunoSEQ multiplex PCR; TCRdb has only the in-frame clones, and not every one. The profile shows some 41,000 clones, roughly four fifths of them singletons. The specimen comprised PBMCs, sampled around atezolizumab (anti-PD-L1) treatment. The source of these receptors is a man between 60 and 75 years old with urothelial cancer. Each CDR3 is given with its conserved first and last residue. D genes are given only for firm matches. Size is omitted from some rows. Given values are once, few, many or a class for expanded clones.

clone_size | j_call | cdr3_length | v_call | d_call | cdr3_nt | cdr3_aa
NA | TRBJ1-6 | 15 | TRBV5-6 | TRBD1 | TGTGCCAGCAGCTTGTGGACAGGGGCAGGATCACCCCTCCACTTT | CASSLWTGAGSPLHF
NA | TRBJ1-3 | 18 | TRBV10-3 | TRBD1 | TGTGCCACTAGGGCGGGACAGGGAATTAACCACTCTGGAAACACCATATATTTT | CATRAGQGINHSGNTIYF
NA | TRBJ2-7 | 15 | TRBV2 | NA | TGTGCCAGCAGTGAACCGCAGGGGGGATACTACGAGCAGTACTTC | CASSEPQGGYYEQYF
NA | TRBJ2-7 | 15 | TRBV7-8 | TRBD1 | TGTGCCAGCAGCTACCACAGGGGAAGCTCCTACGAGCAGTACTTC | CASSYHRGSSYEQYF
NA | TRBJ2-7 | 17 | TRBV5-5 | TRBD2 | TGTGCCAGCAGCTTGGGACTAGCGGGGGGGGCTGGGAGCGAGCAGTACTTC | CASSLGLAGGAGSEQYF
NA | TRBJ2-7 | 17 | TRBV19 | TRBD1 | TGTGCCAGTAGTATAGAGTCCGGGACAGGCGAATCCTACGAGCAGTACTTC | CASSIESGTGESYEQYF
NA | TRBJ2-3 | 16 | TRBV5-1 | TRBD2 | TGCGCCAGCAGCACGGATAGCGGGGGGGAAACAGATACGCAGTATTTT | CASSTDSGGETDTQYF
NA | TRBJ2-7 | 14 | TRBV2 | NA | TGTGCCAGCCAAGCGACGACTCTCCGTTACGAGCAGTACTTC | CASQATTLRYEQYF
once | TRBJ1-6 | 15 | TRBV27 | NA | TGTGCCAGCAGTTTATACAGGAGTAATAATTCACCCCTCCACTTT | CASSLYRSNNSPLHF
few | TRBJ1-5 | 14 | TRBV5-6 | TRBD1 | TGTGCCAGCAGCCGACAGGGGGCCTATCAGCCCCAGCATTTT | CASSRQGAYQPQHF
few | TRBJ1-2 | 16 | TRBV2 | TRBD1 | TGTGCCAGCAGGGAAAGACAGCGACAGGGTATAATTGGCTACACCTTC | CASRERQRQGIIGYTF
NA | TRBJ2-7 | 14 | TRBV5-6 | NA | TGTGCCAGCAGCTTGTTAGGGGGAGGGTACGAGCAGTACTTC | CASSLLGGGYEQYF
NA | TRBJ2-7 | 13 | TRBV9 | TRBD2 | TGTGCCAGCAGCCGGGGGGGGGTCTACGAGCAGTACTTC | CASSRGGVYEQYF
few | TRBJ1-5 | 14 | TRBV28 | NA | TGTGCCAGCAGTCGGGGGTGGGGGAGGCAGCCCCAGCATTTT | CASSRGWGRQPQHF
NA | TRBJ2-2 | 15 | TRBV11-2 | TRBD2 | TGTGCCAGCATTTCGGGAGGGCGAAACACCGGGGAGCTGTTTTTT | CASISGGRNTGELFF
NA | TRBJ2-3 | 11 | TRBV19 | NA | TGTGCCAGTAGTATGACGGGAACGCAGTATTTT | CASSMTGTQYF